The 29 T cell receptor beta chains below were found in one sample sequenced in a study of blood T cell repertoires in COVID-19. Sequencing was performed with immunoSEQ multiplex PCR; in TCRdb, only in-frame clones are kept and a portion is missing. The sample consists of some 150,000 clones, around nine tenths of them appearing once. Sample: PBMCs or T cells enriched from blood (not recorded which). These receptors were collected from a woman in her twenties or thirties with acute COVID-19.

The V gene is TRBV20-1, the J gene TRBJ2-3; TRBD2 aligns across 12 bases. Germline CDR1 is DFQATT and CDR2 is SNEGSKA (reference sequence). This CDR3 contains 17 residues. Trimming cost V 3 bases and J 3 bases; bases outside gene matches: 10. The CDR3 bases are TGCAGTGCTAGTTGGGGTGGACTAGCGGGGCGGACAGATACGCAGTATTTT. This gives the protein CSASWGGLAGRTDTQYF.

The chain carries TRBV12-5 and TRBJ1-5; 9 bases line up with TRBD1. The CDR3 has 19 amino acids. V trimming: 0 bases; J trimming: 0 bases; junction bases outside the gene matches: 9. Germline V gives CDR1 LGHNT, CDR2 FRNRAP. CDR3 region: CASGLVPDGQGYSNQPQHF. CDR3 DNA: TGTGCTAGTGGTTTGGTCCCCGACGGACAGGGGTATAGCAATCAGCCCCAGCATTTT.

The rearrangement links TRBV2 to TRBJ2-1; D unresolved. The germline V gene has CDR1 SNHLY and CDR2 FYNNEI. Trimming shortened V by 3 bases and J by 0 bases, and 3 bases separated the two germline ends. The CDR3 runs to 13 residues. In nucleotides, the CDR3 is TGTGCCAGCAGTGATAGCTCCTACAATGAGCAGTTCTTC. It codes for CASSDSSYNEQFF. Based on the CDR3 plus reference TRBV2 and TRBJ2-1, the full variable domain is EPEVTQTPSHQVTQMGQEVILRCVPISNHLYFYWYRQILGQKVEFLVSFYNNEISEKSEIFDDQFSVERPDGSNFTLKIRSTKLEDSAMYFCASSDSSYNEQFFGPGTRLTVL.

The J gene is TRBJ2-1, the V gene TRBV2; tentatively, D is TRBD1 (5 bases). Between the trimmed V and J ends, which lost 6 bases and 0 bases, there was a span of 6 bases. The CDR3 is 13 amino acids. The germline V gene encodes CDR1 SNHLY and CDR2 FYNNEI. This CDR3 is CASRDNSYNEQFF. The CDR3 region has the DNA TGTGCCAGCAGGGACAACTCCTACAATGAGCAGTTCTTC.

The chain carries TRBV19 and TRBJ1-1; the D gene is possibly TRBD1 (6 bases). The CDR3 loop spans 13 amino acids. Germline V gives CDR1 LNHDA, CDR2 SQIVND (reference sequence). Deletions cut 10 bases from V and 0 bases from J, with 12 bases between. This chain's CDR3 is CATIDRMNTEAFF. The CDR3 DNA is TGTGCCACTATAGACAGGATGAACACTGAAGCTTTCTTT.

CDR3 region: CASSSDIQETQYF. The CDR3 DNA sequence: TGTGCCAGCAGCTCGGACATCCAAGAGACCCAGTACTTC. The rearrangement joins TRBV7-6 to TRBJ2-5, with a possible D match to TRBD1 (5 bases). V lost 4 bases and J lost 1, with 7 bases in between. There are 13 residues in the CDR3. Germline V lookup: CDR1 SGHVS, CDR2 FNYEAQ.

The V gene is TRBV28, the J gene TRBJ1-2, with 9 nucleotides matching TRBD1. CDR3 length: 13 residues. Germline V gene lookup returns CDR1 MDHEN and CDR2 SYDVKM. Unmatched junction bases numbered 8, after V lost 6 bases and J lost 9 bases. CDR3 coding DNA: TGTGCCAGCAGCGTCGGGACAGGGTTAAGCTACACCTTC. Its translation is CASSVGTGLSYTF.

The chain carries TRBV19 and TRBJ2-3, with TRBD2 matching over 10 bases. V shed 3 bases, J shed 4 bases, and the junction held 10 bases outside the gene matches. Germline V CDR1 and CDR2: LNHDA, SQIVND (reference sequence). This CDR3 spans 17 amino acids. The chain's CDR3 is CASSITVAGGEADTQYF. DNA for the CDR3: TGTGCCAGTAGTATCACTGTAGCGGGAGGAGAAGCAGATACGCAGTATTTT.

The CDR3 reads CASSLSGQGPYEQYF. The CDR3 DNA follows: TGCGCCAGCAGCTTGTCAGGACAGGGGCCCTACGAGCAGTACTTC. The chain combines TRBV5-1 with TRBJ2-7; 9 bases line up with TRBD1. Per germline, CDR1 SGHRS and CDR2 YFSETQ. J gave up 2 bases and V 1 base, and 4 bases lay outside the gene matches. The CDR3 sequence is 15 residues long.

The chain carries TRBV6-5 and TRBJ2-1, with 10 bases fitting TRBD2. CDR3 size: 14 residues. V lost 6 bases to trimming and J lost 9 bases; unmatched junction nucleotides: 8. CDR1 is MNHEY, CDR2 SVGAGI, per germline. CDR3 nucleotide sequence: TGTGCCAGCAGCTCCGGGACTAGCGCAACTGAGCAGTTCTTC. This codes for CASSSGTSATEQFF.

The chain employs TRBV6-5 and TRBJ1-1, with 8 nucleotides matching TRBD1. CDR1 is MNHEY, CDR2 SVGAGI, per germline. The CDR3 has 16 residues. Unmatched junction bases numbered 8, after V lost 1 base and J lost 4 bases. The chain's CDR3 is CASSYLRGQVSTEAFF. The CDR3 bases are TGTGCCAGCAGTTACTTAAGGGGACAGGTCAGCACTGAAGCTTTCTTT.

The genes are TRBV9 and TRBJ1-4; 7 nucleotides line up with TRBD1. The CDR3 runs to 14 residues. CDR1 and CDR2 from the germline V gene are SGDLS and YYNGEE. V shed 0 bases and J 8 bases; nucleotides not matched to a gene: 4. This CDR3 reads CASSVEGTAEKLFF. CDR3 in DNA: TGTGCCAGCAGCGTAGAAGGGACAGCAGAAAAACTGTTTTTT.

This rearrangement joins TRBV28 to TRBJ1-2; D may be TRBD1 (5 bases). Deletions cut 9 bases from V and 4 bases from J, with 15 bases between. The CDR3 has 13 residues. The germline V gene has CDR1 MDHEN and CDR2 SYDVKM. The chain's CDR3 is CASGGTSRYGYTF. The CDR3 region has the DNA TGTGCCAGTGGCGGGACTTCTCGCTATGGCTACACCTTC.

This sequence joins TRBV7-2 and TRBJ2-1, with D possibly matching TRBD1 (6 bases). Trimming took off 1 base at V and 6 bases at J, with 16 bases between the two ends. Germline CDR1 SGHTA, CDR2 FQGNSA. The CDR3 loop spans 16 amino acids. The CDR3 DNA reads as TGTGCCAGCAGCTTAGTAGGGCAGGGGATTTTCAATGAGCAGTTCTTC. Protein sequence: CASSLVGQGIFNEQFF.

This sequence joins TRBV5-5 and TRBJ1-2, with TRBD1 matching over 7 bases. Germline trimming cut 1 base from V and 8 bases from J; bases unmatched to any gene: 11. The CDR3 length is 15 residues. Per the germline V gene, CDR1 is SGHKS and CDR2 is YYEKEE (reference sequence). The CDR3 nucleotides read TGTGCCAGCAGCTTGTATCTCAGGGGGGACCGCGGCTACACCTTC. Protein: CASSLYLRGDRGYTF.

This chain links TRBV15 with TRBJ2-7; 7 bases are a match to TRBD1. V shed 0 bases, J shed 7 bases, and the junction held 9 bases outside the gene matches. CDR1 is LNHNV, CDR2 YYDKDF, per germline (reference sequence). The CDR3 contains 15 residues. The CDR3 region has the DNA TGTGCCACCAGCAGAGATCTTGGACAGGCGAGGGAGCAGTACTTC. Encoded protein: CATSRDLGQAREQYF.

The chain links TRBV19 to TRBJ2-7; the match to TRBD2 covers 10 bases. In germline, CDR1 is LNHDA, CDR2 SQIVND (reference sequence). CDR3 size: 14 residues. Trimming took 5 bases from V and 3 from J; bases not matched to a gene: 4. In DNA, the CDR3 is TGTGCCAGTAGTTCAGGGACTAGCGTCTACGAGCAGTACTTC. Its protein is CASSSGTSVYEQYF.

The DNA of the CDR3 is TGCGCCAGCGCCCTAATGGCGGGAGGGCCGGGGAATGAGCAGTTCTTC. Encoded protein: CASALMAGGPGNEQFF. The chain recombines TRBV5-1 with TRBJ2-1; TRBD2 agrees at 9 bases. V lost 7 bases, J lost 7 bases, and 15 bases stayed unmatched. Germline V gene data show CDR1 as SGHRS and CDR2 as YFSETQ. CDR3 size: 16 residues. The full variable domain, its missing parts supplied by reference TRBV5-1 and TRBJ2-1, is KAGVTQTPRYLIKTRGQQVTLSCSPISGHRSVSWYQQTPGQGLQFLFEYFSETQRNKGNFPGRFSGRQFSNSRSEMNVSTLELGDSALYLCASALMAGGPGNEQFFGPGTRLTVL.

The rearrangement links TRBV18 to TRBJ2-1; 7 nucleotides align to TRBD2. This CDR3 has 17 residues. The germline V gene has CDR1 KGHSH and CDR2 LQKENI. V lost 0 bases, J lost 6 bases, and 11 bases stayed unmatched. CDR3 nucleotide sequence: TGTGCCAGCTCACCACCGTACGTGGCGGGAGTCGGCAATGAGCAGTTCTTC. Translated: CASSPPYVAGVGNEQFF.

The rearrangement joins TRBV4-1 to TRBJ2-1, with a weak D call TRBD1 (5 bases). Trimming took 0 bases from V and 8 from J, leaving 14 bases between them. Germline CDR1 is MGHRA and CDR2 is YSYEKL. There are 15 residues in the CDR3. This CDR3 reads CASSQEGVRGDEQFF. The CDR3 DNA sequence: TGCGCCAGCAGCCAAGAGGGTGTAAGGGGCGATGAGCAGTTCTTC.

The chain combines TRBV7-3 with TRBJ2-1, with 10 bases aligning to TRBD2. This CDR3 region has 15 residues. Germline V gene sequence: CDR1 SGHTA, CDR2 FQGTGA. V was clipped by 1 base and J by 8 bases; unmatched bases: 5. As DNA, the CDR3 is TGTGCCAGCAGCTTAATGGCTAGCGGGAGTCATGAGCAGTTCTTC. Translating it yields CASSLMASGSHEQFF.

This clone was seen just once. The rearrangement joins TRBV24-1 to TRBJ1-1, with a weak D call TRBD1 (5 bases). V lost 5 bases, J lost 2 bases, and 8 bases lay in between. CDR3 length equals 13 residues. Looked up from germline, CDR1 is KGHDR and CDR2 is SFDVKD. DNA of the CDR3: TGTGCCACCAGTGTAGGGGCTAACACTGAAGCTTTCTTT. As protein: CATSVGANTEAFF.

V usage is TRBV6-6 and J usage is TRBJ1-2; tentative D call: TRBD1 (6 bases). The length of the CDR3 is 13 residues. Trimming pared 5 bases from V and 5 bases from J, leaving 12 bases between. Germline CDR1 MNHNY, CDR2 SVGAGI (reference sequence). The CDR3, as DNA: TGTGCCAGCAGTGCCAACAGGGCTTATGGCTACACCTTC. Translating it yields CASSANRAYGYTF.

The rearrangement uses TRBV27 and TRBJ1-1; 9 positions match TRBD1. V lost 6 bases, J lost 1 base, and 3 bases stayed unmatched. There are 14 residues in the CDR3. Germline V gives CDR1 MNHEY, CDR2 SMNVEV (reference sequence). The CDR3, as DNA: TGTGCCAGCAGGGGACAGGGTACGAACACTGAAGCTTTCTTT. As protein: CASRGQGTNTEAFF.

In the case of this clone: Other DNA variants within this sample encode the same CDR3. The rearrangement joins TRBV28 to TRBJ1-2; no clear D. The CDR3 has 12 amino acids. Germline V gene lookup returns CDR1 MDHEN and CDR2 SYDVKM. The ends were cut back, 3 bases at V and 3 bases at J, with 5 bases in the middle. CDR3 region: CASSLSDYGYTF. DNA of the CDR3: TGTGCCAGCAGTTTGTCGGACTATGGCTACACCTTC.

The rearrangement uses TRBV29-1 and TRBJ2-3; D perhaps matches TRBD2 (6 bases). Trimming took off 3 bases at V and 6 bases at J, with 13 bases between the two ends. There are 13 residues in the CDR3. The germline CDR1 and CDR2 sequences are SQVTM and ANQGSEA. The CDR3 DNA sequence: TGCAGCGTTGACGGAGGGGTTTCGGATACGCAGTATTTT. Protein sequence: CSVDGGVSDTQYF.

V usage is TRBV7-6 and J usage is TRBJ1-2; 7 bases line up with TRBD1. V trimming: 5 bases; J trimming: 4 bases; junction bases outside the gene matches: 10. The germline gives CDR1 SGHVS, CDR2 FNYEAQ. The CDR3 is 15 amino acids. The CDR3 DNA follows: TGTGCCAGCAGCCCGAGTAATTCAGGGGGCTATGGCTACACCTTC. Amino acids: CASSPSNSGGYGYTF.

This clone was detected only a few times. The chain recombines TRBV30 with TRBJ1-1; no firm D call. The CDR3 consists of 15 residues. V lost 3 bases and J 3 bases, leaving 17 bases between the germline ends. Germline V gene sequence: CDR1 GTSNPN, CDR2 SVGIG (reference sequence). The CDR3 sequence is CAWSTDVHRDTEAFF. The CDR3 coding sequence is TGTGCCTGGAGCACCGACGTACACCGGGACACTGAAGCTTTCTTT.

The genes are TRBV28 and TRBJ2-3; TRBD1 agrees at 7 bases. This CDR3 comprises 15 residues. The V segment lost 6 bases and the J segment 3 bases; nucleotides outside the gene matches: 9. The germline CDR1 and CDR2 sequences are MDHEN and SYDVKM. In DNA, the CDR3 is TGTGCCAGCAGCACGGGGACAGAGAGTACAGATACGCAGTATTTT. It specifies CASSTGTESTDTQYF.